These 22 T cell receptor beta chains were sequenced from one sample in a study of T cell responses to AZD1222 COVID-19 vaccine. The table came from immunoSEQ multiplex PCR; TCRdb's copy has only in-frame clones and leaves some out. The sample shows some 86,000 clones, about nine tenths of them seen only once. The starting material was peripheral blood, obtained 28 days after the second AZD1222 dose. These receptors all stem from an adult who received the AZD1222 COVID-19 vaccine.

The rearrangement links TRBV6-5 to TRBJ1-2, with unresolved D. This CDR3 spans 15 amino acids. Per the germline V gene, CDR1 is MNHEY and CDR2 is SVGAGI. Trimming took 2 bases from V and 2 from J, leaving 12 bases between them. CDR3 in DNA: TGTGCCAGCAGTTACACCCCGGCCCCAAACTATGGCTACACCTTC. It yields the protein CASSYTPAPNYGYTF.

This chain links TRBV7-9 with TRBJ1-1; D might be TRBD1 (6 bases). The CDR3 spans 15 residues. Germline assignment: CDR1 SEHNR and CDR2 FQNEAQ (reference sequence). V gave up 5 bases and J gave up 1 base, with 14 bases separating them. CDR3 region: CASSPSGGSNTEAFF. The DNA for the CDR3 is TGTGCCAGCAGCCCCAGTGGGGGCTCGAACACTGAAGCTTTCTTT.

The chain couples TRBV14 to TRBJ1-2, with D possibly TRBD1 on 5 matching bases. The V end lost 1 base, the J end lost 4 bases, and 13 bases lay between the germline ends. This CDR3 is built from 15 residues. CDR1 is SGHDN, CDR2 FVKESK, per germline. CDR3 nucleotides: TGTGCCAGCAGCCAAGTAAGCGGGACCCTCTATGGCTACACCTTC. It specifies CASSQVSGTLYGYTF.

This clone has more than one count but fewer than ten. The rearrangement joins TRBV6-5 to TRBJ2-1; perhaps D is TRBD1 or TRBD2 (7 bases each). Trimming took 4 bases from V and 8 from J, leaving 21 bases between them. Germline lookup yields CDR1 MNHEY and CDR2 SVGAGI. This CDR3 comprises 16 residues. The CDR3 coding sequence is TGTGCCAGCAGTTCAGGGGGGGGAGGGCCAGGAGATGAGCAGTTCTTC. This codes for CASSSGGGGPGDEQFF.

The CDR3 protein is CASSLLHGIGNEQFF. As DNA, the CDR3 is TGTGCCAGCAGCTTACTGCACGGGATTGGCAATGAGCAGTTCTTC. The chain couples TRBV7-9 to TRBJ2-1, with D perhaps TRBD2 (5 bases). CDR1 is SEHNR and CDR2 is FQNEAQ in the germline V gene (reference sequence). Deletions cut 2 bases from V and 6 bases from J, with 14 bases between. This CDR3 contains 15 residues.

This sequence joins TRBV6-1 and TRBJ2-3; D unresolved. Germline V lookup: CDR1 MNHNS, CDR2 SASEGT. The CDR3 extends over 13 amino acids. Trimming removed 2 bases at V and 2 bases at J, with 5 bases between. Written as DNA, the CDR3 is TGTGCCAGCAGTGAATCAAACACAGATACGCAGTATTTT. Translated: CASSESNTDTQYF.

The CDR3 nucleotides are TGTGCCAGCAGTTTGCCCGGGAGTAATGGCTACACCTTC. Its protein product is CASSLPGSNGYTF. The rearrangement uses TRBV6-5 and TRBJ1-2, with no clear D. Deletions cut 4 bases from V and 6 bases from J, with 12 bases between. CDR1 is MNHEY, CDR2 SVGAGI, per germline. This CDR3 contains 13 residues.

This clone was detected once. The genes are TRBV7-2 and TRBJ1-2, with 10 bases that match TRBD1. Germline CDR1 reads SGHTA; CDR2 reads FQGNSA. The junction had 3 bases not matched to a gene; V was cut back by 4 bases and J by 4 bases. The CDR3 is 14 residues long. CDR3 residues: CASSYDRGLYGYTF. CDR3 nucleotides: TGTGCCAGCAGCTACGACAGGGGGCTCTATGGCTACACCTTC.

The V call is TRBV15, the J call TRBJ1-1; D is unresolved. Looked up from germline, CDR1 is LNHNV and CDR2 is YYDKDF (reference sequence). This CDR3 has 15 residues. Deletions cut 0 bases from V and 0 bases from J, with 8 bases between. The CDR3 loop is CATSRDKRMNTEAFF. The CDR3, as DNA: TGTGCCACCAGCAGAGATAAGCGGATGAACACTGAAGCTTTCTTT.

This clone appeared once. The J gene is TRBJ2-7, the V gene TRBV24-1; TRBD1 matches 9 bases. Per germline, CDR1 KGHDR and CDR2 SFDVKD. This CDR3 is built from 13 residues. V gave up 5 bases and J gave up 7 bases; unmatched junction bases: 5. DNA of the CDR3: TGTGCCACCAGTGGAGGACAGGGGCGAGAGCAGTACTTC. Its translation: CATSGGQGREQYF.

V and J are TRBV18 and TRBJ1-2, with D perhaps TRBD1 (6 bases). Germline CDR1 KGHSH, CDR2 LQKENI. The CDR3 length is 15 residues. V was pared by 2 bases and J by 6 bases, with 16 bases between. In DNA form, the CDR3 reads TGTGCCAGCTCACCAGGCAGGGGTTTTGTTCATGGCTACACCTTC. Translation gives CASSPGRGFVHGYTF.

This rearrangement joins TRBV18 to TRBJ2-1; D remains ambiguous. From germline, CDR1 is KGHSH and CDR2 LQKENI. V lost 0 bases to trimming and J lost 0 bases, with 12 bases between them. CDR3 length equals 17 residues. The CDR3 nucleotides are TGTGCCAGCTCACCACCCGTGGGCGCGAGCTCCTACAATGAGCAGTTCTTC. Its translation: CASSPPVGASSYNEQFF.

This chain uses TRBV7-9 with TRBJ1-2, with D hard to call. V gave up 7 bases and J gave up 4 bases, with 10 bases separating them. Germline V CDR1 and CDR2: SEHNR, FQNEAQ (reference sequence). The CDR3 totals 12 residues. In nucleotides, the CDR3 is TGTGCCAGCACCGAACAGAGCTATGGCTACACCTTC. It codes for CASTEQSYGYTF.

The chain recombines TRBV9 with TRBJ2-1; D unresolved. This CDR3 is 14 amino acids long. Germline V gives CDR1 SGDLS, CDR2 YYNGEE. Deletions cut 4 bases from V and 3 bases from J, with 11 bases between. CDR3 nucleotide sequence: TGTGCCAGCAGCCCATCGCGTTTCTACAATGAGCAGTTCTTC. This translates into CASSPSRFYNEQFF.

The gene calls are TRBV3-1 (or the pseudogene TRBV3-2) and TRBJ1-2; D is unresolved. CDR1 and CDR2 from the germline V gene are LGHDT and YNNKEL (reference sequence). CDR3 size: 12 residues. With 5 bases removed from V and 4 bases from J, the gap between germline ends came to 8 bases. The CDR3, as DNA: TGTGCCAGCAGCTTTGTAACCTATGGCTACACCTTC. Translation gives CASSFVTYGYTF.

This clone appeared once. The chain has TRBV6-5 and TRBJ1-3; D is uncertain. The CDR3 has 13 residues. Per germline, CDR1 MNHEY and CDR2 SVGAGI. V was cut by 6 bases and J by 0 bases, with 6 bases left in between. In DNA, the CDR3 is TGTGCCAGCAGGTCAAGCTCTGGAAACACCATATATTTT. The encoded protein is CASRSSSGNTIYF.

The rearrangement uses TRBV5-6 and TRBJ2-1, with 10 bases lining up with TRBD2. Trimming at V came to 4 bases and at J to 5 bases, leaving 6 bases not matched to a gene. This CDR3 region has 15 residues. Germline assignment: CDR1 SGHDT and CDR2 YYEEEE. DNA of the CDR3: TGTGCCAGCAGCCGACGGACTAGCGGAAACAATGAGCAGTTCTTC. It yields the protein CASSRRTSGNNEQFF.

In this sample, this clone turned up a few times. This rearrangement joins TRBV2 to TRBJ2-1, with 7 bases that match TRBD2. The CDR3 has 13 residues. J lost 6 bases, V lost 5 bases, and 4 bases had no gene match. Germline CDR1 is SNHLY and CDR2 is FYNNEI. For the CDR3, the DNA is TGTGCCAGCAGTCGGACTAGGATCAATGAGCAGTTCTTC. Its protein product is CASSRTRINEQFF.

This chain joins TRBV19 and TRBJ2-1; 10 bases fit TRBD2. This CDR3 contains 15 residues. Trimming removed 6 bases from V and 6 bases from J; junction bases left unmatched: 8. Germline V gene data show CDR1 as LNHDA and CDR2 as SQIVND (reference sequence). CDR3 region: CASRTGTSVGNEQFF. DNA of the CDR3: TGTGCCAGTAGGACCGGGACTAGCGTAGGCAATGAGCAGTTCTTC.

The rearrangement joins TRBV20-1 to TRBJ1-2; D is unresolved. The CDR3 totals 11 residues. The V end lost 2 bases, the J end lost 8 bases, and 9 bases lay between the germline ends. In germline, CDR1 is DFQATT, CDR2 SNEGSKA (reference sequence). CDR3 bases: TGCAGTGCTAGATCAGGAGAAGGCTACACCTTC. As protein: CSARSGEGYTF.

CDR3 DNA: TGTGCCAGCAGCTTAGCCCACCCCGGACAGGGGCCCGCTTATTCACCCCTCCACTTT. The encoded protein is CASSLAHPGQGPAYSPLHF. V gene TRBV7-8 combines with J gene TRBJ1-6, with 9 bases that match TRBD1. Losses at the gene ends were 0 bases for V and 8 bases for J; bases not matched to a gene: 14. Germline CDR1 reads SGHVS; CDR2 reads FQNEAQ. This CDR3 region has 19 residues.

The chain couples TRBV21-1 to TRBJ1-5; TRBD1 reflects the table's D call only, with no check against the DNA. TRBV21-1 is listed as a pseudogene. The CDR3 covers 15 residues. CDR3 coding DNA: TGTGCCAGCATCCACAGCCCACCTTCGATGCAGCCCCAGCATTTT. Translated, it gives CASIHSPPSMQPQHF.